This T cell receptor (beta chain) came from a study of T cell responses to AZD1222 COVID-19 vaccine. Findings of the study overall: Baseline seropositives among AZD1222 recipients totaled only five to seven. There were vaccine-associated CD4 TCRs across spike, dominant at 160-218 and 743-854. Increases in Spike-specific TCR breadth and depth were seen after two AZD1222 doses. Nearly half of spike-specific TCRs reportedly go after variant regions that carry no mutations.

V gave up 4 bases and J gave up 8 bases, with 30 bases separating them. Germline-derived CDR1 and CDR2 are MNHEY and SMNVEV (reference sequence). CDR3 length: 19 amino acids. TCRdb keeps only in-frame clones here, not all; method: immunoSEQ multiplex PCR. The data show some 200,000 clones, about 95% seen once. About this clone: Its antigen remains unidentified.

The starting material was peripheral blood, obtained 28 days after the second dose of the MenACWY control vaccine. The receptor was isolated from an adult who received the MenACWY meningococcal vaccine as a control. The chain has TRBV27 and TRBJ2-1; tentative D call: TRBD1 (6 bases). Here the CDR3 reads CASSYRDNINPRLRDEQFF. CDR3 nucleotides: TGTGCCAGCAGTTACCGGGACAACATAAATCCTCGCCTTCGCGATGAGCAGTTCTTC.